The present T cell receptor (beta chain) was sequenced within a study of cytomegalovirus exposure and HLA in healthy donors. PCR primers comprised 60 Vbeta and 13 Jbeta primers. Profiling relied on immunoSEQ multiplex PCR, and the TCRdb table lists in-frame clones only, not all of them. The profile shows around 300,000 clones, roughly four fifths of them singletons. This CDR3 has 19 amino acids. With V trimmed by 2 bases and J by 5 bases, 12 bases remained unmatched. Germline V CDR1 and CDR2: MDHEN, SYDVKM. Material for sequencing was PBMCs. The rearrangement uses TRBV28 and TRBJ2-1; 13 bases align to TRBD2. The TCR originated in a woman between 40 and 55 years old in good health and CMV-seropositive. The CDR3 DNA reads as TGTGCCAGCAGTTTACCGGATTACGGGACTAGCGGGACAAACAATGAGCAGTTCTTC. Translated, it gives CASSLPDYGTSGTNNEQFF.